These 23 T cell receptor beta chains were all obtained from the same sample, sequenced in a study of T cell responses to AZD1222 COVID-19 vaccine. The protocol was immunoSEQ multiplex PCR, while the TCRdb copy is restricted to in-frame clones and leaves out a portion. The data contain 100,000 to 150,000 clones, 90% of them singletons. The source material was peripheral blood, sampled on day 0 of MenACWY control vaccination. These receptors originate from an adult in good health.

The chain employs TRBV12-3 or TRBV12-4 and TRBJ1-6; D is unresolved. V was cut by 10 bases and J by 10 bases, with 17 bases left in between. This CDR3 is built from 13 residues. The CDR3 nucleotides read TGTGCCACCGCCACCGGGGTCGGGTCACCCCTCCACTTT. Protein product: CATATGVGSPLHF.

In nucleotides, the CDR3 is TGTGCCAGCAGTCTCAAAGCCTACGAGCAGTACTTC. Its protein product is CASSLKAYEQYF. V is TRBV12-3 or TRBV12-4 and J is TRBJ2-7; no definite D call. Trimming removed 5 bases from V and 2 bases from J, with 7 bases in between. This CDR3 is built from 12 residues.

This sequence joins TRBV28 and TRBJ1-6, with D unresolved. The V end lost 6 bases, the J end lost 9 bases, and 15 bases lay between the germline ends. This CDR3 has 14 amino acids. CDR1 and CDR2 from the germline V gene are MDHEN and SYDVKM. In nucleotides, the CDR3 is TGTGCCAGCAGAGAGACAATGCTCTCTTCACCCCTCCACTTT. It encodes CASRETMLSSPLHF.

This chain uses TRBV28 with TRBJ1-5, with 9 bases matching TRBD1. The length of the CDR3 is 14 residues. Trimming cost V 5 bases and J 4 bases; bases outside gene matches: 3. Per germline, CDR1 MDHEN and CDR2 SYDVKM. As DNA, the CDR3 is TGTGCCAGCAGTCCGGGACAGGGAAATCAGCCCCAGCATTTT. It yields the protein CASSPGQGNQPQHF. Full variable domain (missing parts from reference TRBV28 and TRBJ1-5): DVKVTQSSRYLVKRTGEKVFLECVQDMDHENMFWYRQDPGLGLRLIYFSYDVKMKEKGDIPEGYSVSREKKERFSLILESASTNQTSMYLCASSPGQGNQPQHFGDGTRLSIL.

The rearrangement uses TRBV6-1 and TRBJ2-1; D is perhaps TRBD2 (5 bases). Trimming pared 2 bases from V and 0 bases from J, leaving 17 bases between. Germline CDR1 is MNHNS and CDR2 is SASEGT. The CDR3 is made up of 18 amino acids. The CDR3 sequence is CASSEPGKVRSSYNEQFF. In DNA form, the CDR3 reads TGTGCCAGCAGTGAACCCGGGAAGGTACGAAGCTCCTACAATGAGCAGTTCTTC.

The chain couples TRBV2 to TRBJ1-2; D is perhaps TRBD1 (5 bases). The germline CDR1 and CDR2 sequences are SNHLY and FYNNEI. The CDR3 is 14 residues long. Between the trimmed V and J ends, which lost 6 bases and 4 bases, there was a span of 15 bases. CDR3 in DNA: TGTGCCAGCAGACAGGAGCCACAGAGCTATGGCTACACCTTC. Translating it yields CASRQEPQSYGYTF.

The DNA for the CDR3 is TGTGCCAGCAGTTACTCAAACAGGCCTGGCAATCAGCCCCAGCATTTT. Translated: CASSYSNRPGNQPQHF. This chain uses TRBV6-5 with TRBJ1-5, with D possibly TRBD1 on 5 matching bases. With 0 bases removed from V and 2 bases from J, the gap between germline ends came to 11 bases. The germline CDR1 and CDR2 sequences are MNHEY and SVGAGI. The CDR3 sequence is 16 residues long.

This clone was detected only once. V is TRBV27 and J is TRBJ2-1; possibly TRBD1 for D (6 bases). Trimming cost V 4 bases and J 3 bases, with 10 bases left between them. The germline gives CDR1 MNHEY, CDR2 SMNVEV (reference sequence). This CDR3 region has 14 residues. CDR3: CASSSRDNYNEQFF. In nucleotides, the CDR3 is TGTGCCAGCAGTTCCCGGGACAACTACAATGAGCAGTTCTTC.

This chain links TRBV28 with TRBJ1-5; D might be TRBD1 (5 bases). The CDR3 runs 15 residues. Trimming left V 2 bases short and J 3 bases short, with 11 bases between. CDR1 MDHEN and CDR2 SYDVKM come from the germline V gene. CDR3 sequence: CASSLAGSYNQPQHF. CDR3 in DNA: TGTGCCAGCAGTTTAGCAGGGTCCTACAATCAGCCCCAGCATTTT.

The chain employs TRBV5-5 and TRBJ2-7, with a possible D match to TRBD2 (5 bases). The CDR3 contains 15 residues. CDR1 and CDR2 (germline): SGHKS, YYEKEE (reference sequence). V gave up 4 bases and J gave up 4 bases, with 18 bases separating them. CDR3 residues: CASSMEEALGYEQYF. In DNA, the CDR3 is TGTGCCAGCAGCATGGAGGAGGCGCTTGGGTACGAGCAGTACTTC.

This chain joins TRBV7-3 and TRBJ1-3; D perhaps matches TRBD1 (6 bases). Germline V lookup: CDR1 SGHTA, CDR2 FQGTGA. CDR3 length equals 14 residues. The V and J ends lost 1 base and 8 bases respectively, with 12 bases between them. The CDR3 DNA reads TGTGCCAGCAGCTTAATTGGGGGCGGAGACACCATATATTTT. It translates to CASSLIGGGDTIYF.

The chain recombines TRBV6-5 with TRBJ1-4; 11 bases agree with TRBD1. After removal of 4 bases from V and 10 bases from J, the junction contained 11 bases not matched to a gene. CDR3 length: 16 amino acids. CDR1 MNHEY and CDR2 SVGAGI come from the germline V gene. CDR3 bases: TGTGCCAGCAGTTGGACCCTTGGACAGGGGGCGGGAAAACTGTTTTTT. This encodes CASSWTLGQGAGKLFF.

This chain connects TRBV3-1 (or the pseudogene TRBV3-2) to TRBJ2-2; the D is unclear. The CDR3 consists of 14 residues. Germline values: CDR1 LGHDT, CDR2 YNNKEL (reference sequence). Trimming removed 4 bases from V and 2 bases from J, with 8 bases in between. CDR3 sequence reads: CASSPWANTGELFF. In DNA, the CDR3 is TGTGCCAGCAGCCCCTGGGCCAACACCGGGGAGCTGTTTTTT.

The chain employs TRBV21-1 and TRBJ1-5; the table gives TRBD1 as D, unverified against the DNA. TRBV21-1 is classified as a pseudogene. CDR3 length equals 14 residues. The DNA of the CDR3 is TGTGCCAGCAGCAAACAGGGGGGCAATCAGCCCCAGCATTTT. The encoded protein is CASSKQGGNQPQHF.

This chain joins TRBV3-1 (or the pseudogene TRBV3-2) and TRBJ2-1; D ambiguous. Germline CDR1 is LGHDT and CDR2 is YNNKEL (reference sequence). There are 14 residues in the CDR3. V was cut by 0 bases and J by 6 bases, with 9 bases left in between. The CDR3 region is CASSQEGGSNEQFF. CDR3 DNA sequence: TGTGCCAGCAGCCAAGAGGGCGGAAGCAATGAGCAGTTCTTC.

In DNA, the CDR3 is TGTGCCAGCAGTGACTATCATGGGACAGGGGGCTACGAGCAGTACTTC. This encodes CASSDYHGTGGYEQYF. J is TRBJ2-7 and V is TRBV6-2 or TRBV6-3; 11 bases fit TRBD1. The CDR3 length is 16 residues. Germline trimming cut 5 bases from V and 3 bases from J; bases unmatched to any gene: 9. Per the germline V gene, CDR1 is MNHEY and CDR2 is SVGEGT.

This rearrangement joins TRBV6-5 to TRBJ2-7, with D possibly being TRBD1 (5 bases). This CDR3 is built from 11 residues. Trimming stripped 10 bases from V and 1 base from J, with 8 bases between. CDR1 is MNHEY and CDR2 is SVGAGI in the germline V gene. The DNA for the CDR3 is TGTGCCACCAGACAGTCCTACGAGCAGTACGTC. This sequence encodes CATRQSYEQYV.

The chain recombines TRBV10-3 with TRBJ1-6; tentatively, D is TRBD1 (6 bases). The CDR3 is 17 residues long. V was trimmed by 0 bases and J by 5 bases, leaving 14 bases between them. Germline CDR1 reads ENHRY; CDR2 reads SYGVKD. CDR3 in DNA: TGTGCCATCAGTGAGTCATCAGGGGTATTCAATAATTCACCCCTCCACTTT. Translation: CAISESSGVFNNSPLHF.

The J gene is TRBJ2-3, the V gene TRBV27; TRBD2 aligns across 7 bases. The CDR3 is 21 residues long. Germline values: CDR1 MNHEY, CDR2 SMNVEV (reference sequence). Germline trimming cut 7 bases from V and 0 bases from J; bases unmatched to any gene: 25. This chain's CDR3 is CASTRTESGGRATSSTDTQYF. In DNA, the CDR3 is TGTGCCAGCACCCGTACTGAGTCGGGCGGGAGAGCTACTTCTAGCACAGATACGCAGTATTTT.

The rearrangement links TRBV9 to TRBJ2-2; D is perhaps TRBD1 (6 bases). Per germline, CDR1 SGDLS and CDR2 YYNGEE. V lost 5 bases to trimming and J lost 3 bases, with 17 bases between them. The CDR3 has 16 residues. The CDR3 DNA reads TGTGCCAGCAGTTACAGGGCGCAACTATACACCGGGGAGCTGTTTTTT. It yields the protein CASSYRAQLYTGELFF. The full variable domain, with the rest looked up from reference TRBV9 and TRBJ2-2, is DSGVTQTPKHLITATGQRVTLRCSPRSGDLSVYWYQQSLDQGLQFLIQYYNGEERAKGNILERFSAQQFPDLHSELNLSSLELGDSALYFCASSYRAQLYTGELFFGEGSRLTVL.

The V call is TRBV5-1, the J call TRBJ1-4; D not resolved. This CDR3 has 13 amino acids. Germline CDR1 is SGHRS and CDR2 is YFSETQ. Trimming removed 2 bases from V and 8 bases from J, with 10 bases in between. The CDR3 DNA follows: TGCGCCAGCAGCTTAGGAGGGAGCGAAAAACTGTTTTTT. It encodes CASSLGGSEKLFF.

The chain links TRBV10-1 to TRBJ2-3; 9 positions match TRBD1. The CDR3 is 15 amino acids. The junction had 5 bases not matched to a gene; V was cut back by 4 bases and J by 3 bases. Germline loops: CDR1 WNHNN, CDR2 SYGVQD (reference sequence). CDR3 region: CASSAGTGKTDTQYF. For the CDR3, the DNA is TGCGCCAGCAGTGCCGGGACAGGGAAGACAGATACGCAGTATTTT.

The chain couples TRBV5-6 to TRBJ1-2; D uncertain. Deletions cut 4 bases from V and 6 bases from J, with 13 bases between. Germline loops: CDR1 SGHDT, CDR2 YYEEEE. This CDR3 spans 13 amino acids. Here the CDR3 DNA reads TGTGCCAGCAGCCCGGCTCCATCGGATGGCTACACCTTC. Amino acids: CASSPAPSDGYTF.